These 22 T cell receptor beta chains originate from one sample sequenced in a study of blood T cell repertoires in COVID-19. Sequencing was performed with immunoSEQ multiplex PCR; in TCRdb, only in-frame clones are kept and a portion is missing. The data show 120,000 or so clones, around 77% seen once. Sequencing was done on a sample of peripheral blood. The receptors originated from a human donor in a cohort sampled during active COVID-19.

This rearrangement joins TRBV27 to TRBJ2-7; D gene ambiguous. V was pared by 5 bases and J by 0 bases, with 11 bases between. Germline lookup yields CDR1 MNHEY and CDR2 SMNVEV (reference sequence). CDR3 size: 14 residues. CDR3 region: CASSPLIFSYEQYF. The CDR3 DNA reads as TGTGCCAGCAGTCCCCTTATCTTCTCCTACGAGCAGTACTTC.

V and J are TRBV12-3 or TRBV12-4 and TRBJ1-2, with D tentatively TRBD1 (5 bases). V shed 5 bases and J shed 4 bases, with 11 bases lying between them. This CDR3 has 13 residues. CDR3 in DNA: TGTGCCAGCAGTCTAGACAGCTTCTATGGCTACACCTTC. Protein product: CASSLDSFYGYTF.

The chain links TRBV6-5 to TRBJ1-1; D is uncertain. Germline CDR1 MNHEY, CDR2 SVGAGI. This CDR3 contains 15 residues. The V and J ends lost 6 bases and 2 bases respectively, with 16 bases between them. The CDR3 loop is CASRPTVSPNTEAFF. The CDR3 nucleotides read TGTGCCAGCAGACCAACAGTTTCCCCAAACACTGAAGCTTTCTTT.

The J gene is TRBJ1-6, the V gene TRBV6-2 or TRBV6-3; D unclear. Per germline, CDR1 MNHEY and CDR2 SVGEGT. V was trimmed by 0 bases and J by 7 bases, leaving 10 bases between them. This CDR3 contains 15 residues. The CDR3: CASSYSGLTNSPLHF. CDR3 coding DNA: TGTGCCAGCAGTTACTCGGGCCTAACAAATTCACCCCTCCACTTT.

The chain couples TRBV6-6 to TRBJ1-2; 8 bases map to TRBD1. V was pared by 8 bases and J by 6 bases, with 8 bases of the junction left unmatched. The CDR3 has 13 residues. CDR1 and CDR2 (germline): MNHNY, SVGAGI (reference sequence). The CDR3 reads CASATGDRHGYTF. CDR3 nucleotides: TGTGCCAGCGCAACTGGGGACAGGCATGGCTACACCTTC.

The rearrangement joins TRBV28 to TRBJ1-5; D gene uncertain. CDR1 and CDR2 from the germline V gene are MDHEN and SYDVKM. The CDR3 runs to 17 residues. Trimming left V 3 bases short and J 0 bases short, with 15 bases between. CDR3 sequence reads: CASSFSVVYYSNQPQHF. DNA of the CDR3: TGTGCCAGCAGTTTCAGCGTGGTTTACTATAGCAATCAGCCCCAGCATTTT.

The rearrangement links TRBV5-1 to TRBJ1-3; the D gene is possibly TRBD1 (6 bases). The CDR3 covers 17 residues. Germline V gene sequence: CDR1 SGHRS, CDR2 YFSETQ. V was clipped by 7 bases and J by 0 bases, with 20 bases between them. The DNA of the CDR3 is TGCGCCAGCCACCCAGCGACAGGCACCAGCTCTGGAAACACCATATATTTT. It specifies CASHPATGTSSGNTIYF.

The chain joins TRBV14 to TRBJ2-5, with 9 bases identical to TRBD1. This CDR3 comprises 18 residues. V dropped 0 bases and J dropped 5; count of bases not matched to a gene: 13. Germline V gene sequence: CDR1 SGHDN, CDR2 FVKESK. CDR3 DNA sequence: TGTGCCAGCAGCCAAGACGCCCCCCGGGACAGGGTTTGGGAGACCCAGTACTTC. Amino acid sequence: CASSQDAPRDRVWETQYF.

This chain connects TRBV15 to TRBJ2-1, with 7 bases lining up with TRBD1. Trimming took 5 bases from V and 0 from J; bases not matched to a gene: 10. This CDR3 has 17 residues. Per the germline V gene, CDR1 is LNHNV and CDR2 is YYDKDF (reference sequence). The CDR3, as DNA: TGTGCCACCAGCTCCAACCCGGGACAGAGCTCCTACAATGAGCAGTTCTTC. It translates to CATSSNPGQSSYNEQFF.

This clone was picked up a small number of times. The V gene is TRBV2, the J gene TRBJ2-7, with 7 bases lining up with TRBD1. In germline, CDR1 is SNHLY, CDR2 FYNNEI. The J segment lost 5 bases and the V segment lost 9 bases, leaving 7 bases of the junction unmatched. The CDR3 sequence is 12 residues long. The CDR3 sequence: CARETGSNEQYF. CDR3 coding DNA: TGTGCCAGGGAGACAGGGTCTAACGAGCAGTACTTC.

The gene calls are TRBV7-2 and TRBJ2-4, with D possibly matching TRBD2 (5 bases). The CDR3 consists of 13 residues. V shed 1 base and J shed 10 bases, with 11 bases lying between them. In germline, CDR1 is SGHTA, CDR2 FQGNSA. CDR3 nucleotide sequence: TGTGCCAGCAGCTTAGAGCTGGAGGAGATTCAGTACTTC. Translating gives CASSLELEEIQYF.

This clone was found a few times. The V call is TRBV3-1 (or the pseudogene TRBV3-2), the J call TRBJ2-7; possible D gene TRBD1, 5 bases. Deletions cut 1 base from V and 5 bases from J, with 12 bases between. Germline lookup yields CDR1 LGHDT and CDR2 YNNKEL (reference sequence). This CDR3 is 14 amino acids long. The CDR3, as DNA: TGTGCCAGCAGCCAAGTCCGACAGTCCCACGAGCAGTACTTC. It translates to CASSQVRQSHEQYF.

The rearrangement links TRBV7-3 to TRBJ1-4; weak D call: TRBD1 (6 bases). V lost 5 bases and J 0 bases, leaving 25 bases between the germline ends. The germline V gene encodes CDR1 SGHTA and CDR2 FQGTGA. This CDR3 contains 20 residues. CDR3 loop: CASSKSFGGAHHPTNEKLFF. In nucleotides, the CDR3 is TGTGCCAGCAGCAAATCTTTTGGGGGGGCGCATCATCCAACTAATGAAAAACTGTTTTTT.

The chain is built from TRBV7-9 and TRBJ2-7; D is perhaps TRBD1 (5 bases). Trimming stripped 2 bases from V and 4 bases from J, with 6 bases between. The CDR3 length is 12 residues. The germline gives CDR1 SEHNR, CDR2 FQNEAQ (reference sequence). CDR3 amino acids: CASSLQGYEQYF. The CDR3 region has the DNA TGTGCCAGCAGCTTACAGGGTTACGAGCAGTACTTC.

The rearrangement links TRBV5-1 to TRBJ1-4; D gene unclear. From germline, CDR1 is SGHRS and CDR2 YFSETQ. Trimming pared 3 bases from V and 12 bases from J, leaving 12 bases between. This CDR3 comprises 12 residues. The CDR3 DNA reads TGCGCCAGCAGCTCCAATCAGCGGGAACTGTTTTTT. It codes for CASSSNQRELFF.

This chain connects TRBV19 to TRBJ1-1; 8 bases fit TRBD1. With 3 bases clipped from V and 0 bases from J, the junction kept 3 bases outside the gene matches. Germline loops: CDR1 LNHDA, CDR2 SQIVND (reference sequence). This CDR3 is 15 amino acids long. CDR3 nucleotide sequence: TGTGCCAGTAGTATGGGGACAGGTTTGAACACTGAAGCTTTCTTT. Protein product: CASSMGTGLNTEAFF.

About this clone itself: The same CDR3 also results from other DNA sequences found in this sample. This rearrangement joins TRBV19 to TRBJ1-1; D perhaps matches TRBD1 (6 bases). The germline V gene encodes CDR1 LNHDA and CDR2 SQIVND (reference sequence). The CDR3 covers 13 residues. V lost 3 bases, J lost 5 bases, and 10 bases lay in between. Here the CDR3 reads CASSIGQTTEAFF. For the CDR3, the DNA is TGTGCCAGTAGTATCGGACAGACGACTGAAGCTTTCTTT.

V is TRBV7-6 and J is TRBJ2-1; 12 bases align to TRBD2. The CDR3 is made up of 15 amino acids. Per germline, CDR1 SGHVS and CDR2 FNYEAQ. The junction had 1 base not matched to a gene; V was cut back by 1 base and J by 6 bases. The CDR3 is CASSLGTSGTNEQFF. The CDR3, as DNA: TGTGCCAGCAGCTTAGGGACTAGCGGGACCAATGAGCAGTTCTTC.

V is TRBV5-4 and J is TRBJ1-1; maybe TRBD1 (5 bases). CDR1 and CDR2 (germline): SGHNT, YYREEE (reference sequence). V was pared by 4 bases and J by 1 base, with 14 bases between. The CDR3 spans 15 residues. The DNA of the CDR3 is TGTGCCAGCAGCAGGTTAGCGGGGGGGAACACTGAAGCTTTCTTT. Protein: CASSRLAGGNTEAFF.

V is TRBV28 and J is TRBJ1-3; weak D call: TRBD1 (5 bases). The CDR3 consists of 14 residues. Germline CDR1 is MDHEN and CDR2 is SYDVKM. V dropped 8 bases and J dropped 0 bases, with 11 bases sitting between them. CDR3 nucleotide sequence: TGTGCCAGCGACGACAGCCGCTCTGGAAACACCATATATTTT. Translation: CASDDSRSGNTIYF.

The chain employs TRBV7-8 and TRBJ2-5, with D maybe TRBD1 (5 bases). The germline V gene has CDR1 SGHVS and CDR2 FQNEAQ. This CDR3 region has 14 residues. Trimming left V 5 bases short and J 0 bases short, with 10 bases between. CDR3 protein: CASSPADNQETQYF. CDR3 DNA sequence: TGTGCCAGCAGCCCCGCGGACAACCAAGAGACCCAGTACTTC.

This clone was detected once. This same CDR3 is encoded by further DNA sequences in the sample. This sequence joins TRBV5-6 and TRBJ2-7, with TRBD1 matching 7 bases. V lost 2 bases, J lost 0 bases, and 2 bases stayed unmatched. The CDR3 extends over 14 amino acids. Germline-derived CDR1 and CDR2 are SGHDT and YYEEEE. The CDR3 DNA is TGTGCCAGCAGCTTATGGGACAGCTCCTACGAGCAGTACTTC. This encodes CASSLWDSSYEQYF.